Shown below are 17 T cell receptor beta chains from a single sample sequenced in a study of cytomegalovirus exposure and HLA in healthy donors. The PCR ran on 60 Vbeta and 13 Jbeta primers. The assay was immunoSEQ multiplex PCR, and TCRdb's table has in-frame clones only and misses some. This table holds 95,000 to 100,000 clones, around 77% found once. Sequencing used PBMCs. The receptors shown here come from a female donor in good health and CMV-seronegative.

The count of this clone is one. The chain is built from TRBV7-3 and TRBJ2-7; 12 nucleotides align to TRBD1. The trim removed 1 base at V and 6 bases at J, leaving 10 bases unmatched. Germline CDR1 and CDR2: SGHTA and FQGTGA. The CDR3 covers 17 residues. The CDR3 region has the DNA TGTGCCAGCAGCTTAATTTACGGGGGACAGGGGGCTTGCGAGCAGTACTTC. Translated: CASSLIYGGQGACEQYF.

The rearrangement joins TRBV13 to TRBJ1-6; TRBD1 is a possible D gene (5 bases). CDR3 size: 14 residues. Trimming took off 5 bases at V and 13 bases at J, with 18 bases between the two ends. The V gene's germline CDR1 is PRHDT and CDR2 FYEKMQ (reference sequence). The CDR3 DNA is TGTGCCAGCAGCACTGAGGGGCGGGGCAGGCCCCTCCACTTT. This encodes CASSTEGRGRPLHF. The complete variable domain, with remaining parts taken from reference TRBV13 and TRBJ1-6, reads AAGVIQSPRHLIKEKRETATLKCYPIPRHDTVYWYQQGPGQDPQFLISFYEKMQSDKGSIPDRFSAQQFSDYHSELNMSSLELGDSALYFCASSTEGRGRPLHFGNGTRLTVT.

CDR3 DNA: TGTGCCAGTAGTGTGGACTATTCCTACGAGCAGTACTTC. Translated: CASSVDYSYEQYF. This rearrangement joins TRBV19 to TRBJ2-7; TRBD2 is a possible D gene (6 bases). CDR3 length equals 13 residues. Germline V gene sequence: CDR1 LNHDA, CDR2 SQIVND (reference sequence). V was cut by 5 bases and J by 1 base, with 9 bases left in between.

The chain recombines TRBV9 with TRBJ1-6; 7 nucleotides align to TRBD1. This CDR3 comprises 13 residues. Unmatched junction bases numbered 5, after V lost 4 bases and J lost 10 bases. CDR1 and CDR2 from the germline V gene are SGDLS and YYNGEE. DNA for the CDR3: TGTGCCAGCAGCCCAGACAGGGAATCACCCCTCCACTTT. It translates to CASSPDRESPLHF.

The rearrangement joins TRBV2 to TRBJ2-6; D may be TRBD2 (5 bases). This CDR3 has 18 residues. V was clipped by 8 bases and J by 0 bases, with 20 bases between them. Germline values: CDR1 SNHLY, CDR2 FYNNEI. The CDR3 DNA is TGTGCCAGCCGGCTTTCGGGGTCGGACCTCTCTGGGGCCAACGTCCTGACTTTC. This codes for CASRLSGSDLSGANVLTF.

The chain links TRBV19 to TRBJ2-7; 8 bases are shared with TRBD1. The CDR3 length is 14 residues. Losses at the gene ends were 10 bases for V and 3 bases for J; bases not matched to a gene: 11. Per the germline V gene, CDR1 is LNHDA and CDR2 is SQIVND (reference sequence). In nucleotides, the CDR3 is TGTGCCACAGGGACAGGATCAATATACTACGAGCAGTACTTC. Amino acid sequence: CATGTGSIYYEQYF.

The chain is built from TRBV5-6 and TRBJ1-2; 12 bases align to TRBD1. The germline V gene has CDR1 SGHDT and CDR2 YYEEEE. V lost 1 base to trimming and J lost 8 bases; unmatched junction nucleotides: 9. The CDR3 is 16 residues long. The CDR3: CASSLPWDRGREGYTF. The CDR3 DNA reads as TGTGCCAGCAGCTTGCCCTGGGACAGGGGGCGGGAGGGCTACACCTTC.

V and J are TRBV27 and TRBJ2-7; 11 bases map to TRBD1. Losses at the gene ends were 4 bases for V and 2 bases for J; bases not matched to a gene: 7. Germline loops: CDR1 MNHEY, CDR2 SMNVEV (reference sequence). The CDR3 length is 16 residues. DNA of the CDR3: TGTGCCAGCAGTTCCCCCGCGGGACAGGGGGCCTACGAGCAGTACTTC. It translates to CASSSPAGQGAYEQYF.

The rearrangement joins TRBV7-3 to TRBJ1-2; no clear D gene. The CDR3 spans 13 residues. Trimming pared 5 bases from V and 3 bases from J, leaving 10 bases between. Germline V gene sequence: CDR1 SGHTA, CDR2 FQGTGA. For the CDR3, the DNA is TGTGCCAGCAGCCCCGGGAGGTACTATGGCTACACCTTC. Its protein product is CASSPGRYYGYTF.

The rearrangement links TRBV7-2 to TRBJ2-7, with 10 nucleotides matching TRBD2. CDR1 is SGHTA, CDR2 FQGNSA, per germline. Trimming took 4 bases from V and 3 from J; bases not matched to a gene: 12. The CDR3 runs to 17 residues. CDR3 protein: CASSSSAGGVSRYEQYF. The CDR3 DNA sequence: TGTGCCAGCAGCTCCTCAGCGGGAGGGGTTTCCCGCTACGAGCAGTACTTC.

This chain links TRBV28 with TRBJ2-4; 7 bases match TRBD2. The CDR3 loop spans 14 amino acids. Trimming at V came to 7 bases and at J to 5 bases, leaving 8 bases not matched to a gene. CDR1 and CDR2 from the germline V gene are MDHEN and SYDVKM. In DNA form, the CDR3 reads TGTGCCAGCACCTCAGTAGGGAGGGAAAACATTCAGTACTTC. This sequence encodes CASTSVGRENIQYF.

This clone was observed a few times. The chain has TRBV6-4 and TRBJ2-7, with D possibly TRBD2 on 7 matching bases. The CDR3 extends over 16 amino acids. The germline CDR1 and CDR2 sequences are MRHNA and SNTAGT. V lost 3 bases and J 6 bases, leaving 21 bases between the germline ends. The CDR3 DNA reads as TGTGCCAGCAGTGAAGGGACTGGCGGGGGCCCCGCCGAGCAGTACTTC. It translates to CASSEGTGGGPAEQYF.

The CDR3 region is CASSFGITSGRITGELFF. The CDR3 region has the DNA TGTGCCAGCAGTTTTGGAATTACTAGCGGGAGGATCACCGGGGAGCTGTTTTTT. The chain carries TRBV28 and TRBJ2-2, with 12 bases aligning to TRBD2. The CDR3 extends over 18 amino acids. V trimming: 3 bases; J trimming: 4 bases; junction bases outside the gene matches: 9. CDR1 is MDHEN and CDR2 is SYDVKM in the germline V gene.

The chain uses TRBV4-3 and TRBJ2-1; D is undetermined. Germline values: CDR1 LGHNA, CDR2 YSLEER. This CDR3 region has 14 residues. The V end was cut by 3 bases, the J end by 5 bases, with 11 bases between. In DNA form, the CDR3 reads TGCGCCAGCAGCCAGCTAAGCGCCCACAATGAGCAGTTCTTC. It yields the protein CASSQLSAHNEQFF.

The gene calls are TRBV6-5 and TRBJ1-1, with D perhaps TRBD1 (5 bases). CDR3 length: 15 amino acids. The germline V and J ends were trimmed by 5 bases and 0 bases, with 13 bases remaining between them. CDR1 and CDR2 (germline): MNHEY, SVGAGI. The CDR3 is CASSATREVNTEAFF. The CDR3 DNA reads TGTGCCAGCAGTGCGACCAGGGAGGTGAACACTGAAGCTTTCTTT.

The V gene is TRBV4-3, the J gene TRBJ2-5; the D gene is possibly TRBD1 (5 bases). This CDR3 contains 15 residues. V shed 0 bases and J shed 5 bases, with 13 bases lying between them. The V gene's germline CDR1 is LGHNA and CDR2 YSLEER. Written as DNA, the CDR3 is TGCGCCAGCAGCCAAGACAGGGTGATCTGGGAGACCCAGTACTTC. It translates to CASSQDRVIWETQYF.

This chain connects TRBV6-5 to TRBJ1-1, with D unresolved. There are 15 residues in the CDR3. The germline V gene encodes CDR1 MNHEY and CDR2 SVGAGI. V shed 0 bases and J shed 2 bases, with 10 bases lying between them. Here the CDR3 DNA reads TGTGCCAGCAGTTACTCGGGCAGGTTTAACACTGAAGCTTTCTTT. It translates to CASSYSGRFNTEAFF.